This T cell receptor (beta chain) stems from a study of T cell repertoires in cytomegalovirus infection. TCRdb recomputed calls from the reads with MiXCR, one row per CDR3 protein. The sample records about 900,000 distinct CDR3 sequences, around 30% being singletons. The CDR3 totals 16 residues. V lost 3 bases to trimming and J lost 4 bases; unmatched junction nucleotides: 11. About this clonotype itself: What it binds is not known.

The sample consisted of cultured CD8+ T cells from PBMCs, taken from culture after CMV antigen stimulation. This receptor was taken from a human donor in good health (CMV status not recorded). Some clones in this sample may be carry-over from other donors' samples. The V gene is TRBV12-3 or TRBV12-4, the J gene TRBJ1-1; TRBD1 agrees at 7 bases. This chain's CDR3 is CASSLEGARLGTEAFF. Written as DNA, the CDR3 is TGTGCCAGCAGTTTGGAGGGGGCGAGATTAGGCACTGAAGCTTTCTTT.